A single sample is the source of the 26 T cell receptor beta chains below, sequenced in a study of T cell repertoires in cytomegalovirus infection. TCRdb used MiXCR to reprocess the reads, holding one entry per CDR3 protein. The table records roughly 640,000 distinct CDR3 sequences, 20% to 25% of them present only once. Sequenced material: CD8+ T cells from PBMCs. The receptors derive from a human donor in good health (CMV status not recorded). Some clones in this sample may be carry-over from other donors' samples.

This clonotype was seen only a few times. This chain connects TRBV5-1 to TRBJ2-1; 9 bases are shared with TRBD1. Germline values: CDR1 SGHRS, CDR2 YFSETQ. This CDR3 comprises 15 residues. Losses at the gene ends were 6 bases for V and 4 bases for J; bases not matched to a gene: 8. CDR3 coding DNA: TGCGCCAGCATTCTCTCTGGGACAGGGTACAATGAGCAGTTCTTC. Its translation: CASILSGTGYNEQFF.

Worth noting for this clonotype: A read error may account for a junction end that differs from germline. This rearrangement joins TRBV14 to TRBJ1-1; no firm D call. The germline gives CDR1 SGHDN, CDR2 FVKESK. The CDR3 is 14 residues long. The CDR3 region is CVSSQDHTNTEAFF. CDR3 bases: TGTGTCAGCAGCCAAGACCACACGAACACTGAAGCTTTCTTT.

Many counts were recorded for this clonotype. The chain links TRBV7-2 to TRBJ1-2, with D perhaps TRBD1 (5 bases). CDR1 is SGHTA, CDR2 FQGNSA, per germline. This CDR3 spans 15 amino acids. Deletions cut 2 bases from V and 0 bases from J, with 10 bases between. CDR3 protein: CASSLRQTSNYGYTF. In DNA form, the CDR3 reads TGTGCCAGCAGCTTAAGACAGACTTCTAACTATGGCTACACCTTC.

V usage is TRBV4-1 and J usage is TRBJ2-7, with unresolved D. CDR1 is MGHRA and CDR2 is YSYEKL in the germline V gene. V was shortened by 4 bases and J by 0 bases, with 7 bases between the two germline ends. The CDR3 sequence is 13 residues long. Written as DNA, the CDR3 is TGCGCCAGCAGCCCGGAGAACTCCTACGAGCAGTACTTC. It codes for CASSPENSYEQYF.

The chain uses TRBV29-1 and TRBJ2-3; D is undetermined. The CDR3 covers 15 residues. CDR1 and CDR2 from the germline V gene are SQVTM and ANQGSEA. V was shortened by 0 bases and J by 5 bases, with 15 bases between the two germline ends. The CDR3 sequence is CSVEESGGPGDTQYF. The CDR3 bases are TGCAGCGTTGAAGAATCTGGCGGACCAGGAGATACGCAGTATTTT.

This clonotype was picked up a small number of times. This chain joins TRBV19 and TRBJ1-5; perhaps TRBD1 as D (5 bases). This CDR3 has 15 residues. Germline V lookup: CDR1 LNHDA, CDR2 SQIVND (reference sequence). Trimming shortened V by 7 bases and J by 1 base, and 14 bases separated the two germline ends. This CDR3 reads CASTYRRGSNQPQHF. Here the CDR3 DNA reads TGTGCCAGTACTTATCGTCGGGGGAGCAATCAGCCCCAGCATTTT.

Only a few counts were recorded for this clonotype. V and J are TRBV27 and TRBJ2-5, with 7 bases fitting TRBD1. Germline V gene sequence: CDR1 MNHEY, CDR2 SMNVEV (reference sequence). The V and J ends lost 3 bases and 5 bases, in that order; junction bases with no gene match: 9. The CDR3 loop spans 15 amino acids. CDR3 sequence (DNA): TGTGCCAGCAGTTTCTCCCAGCAGGGGGTGGAGACCCAGTACTTC. It encodes CASSFSQQGVETQYF.

This clonotype showed up many times. The chain combines TRBV7-2 with TRBJ2-1; TRBD2 aligns across 7 bases. The trim removed 2 bases at V and 3 bases at J, leaving 7 bases unmatched. From germline, CDR1 is SGHTA and CDR2 FQGNSA. This CDR3 spans 16 amino acids. The CDR3 coding sequence is TGTGCCAGCAGCTTAAGCTTCGCTAGCGGCTACAATGAGCAGTTCTTC. Protein sequence: CASSLSFASGYNEQFF.

On this clonotype itself: At one end, the junction sequence differs from germline, possibly due to a read error. The chain combines TRBV5-3 with TRBJ1-3; no clear D gene. TRBV5-3 counts as an open reading frame of uncertain function. The CDR3 is 16 amino acids. DNA of the CDR3: TGTGCCAGCAGCTTGGTGACTACCGGACCTGGAAAAACCATATATTTT. It translates to CASSLVTTGPGKTIYF.

This clonotype is a singleton in its sample. CDR3 in amino acids: CSAREGTGVYEQYF. The CDR3, as DNA: TGCAGTGCTAGAGAGGGGACAGGAGTGTACGAGCAGTACTTC. The gene calls are TRBV20-1 and TRBJ2-7; 8 bases are a match to TRBD1. The germline gives CDR1 DFQATT, CDR2 SNEGSKA (reference sequence). V lost 0 bases and J lost 4; bases outside the gene matches: 5. CDR3 length: 14 amino acids.

This rearrangement joins TRBV6-5 to TRBJ1-1; 8 bases map to TRBD1. Germline V gene data show CDR1 as MNHEY and CDR2 as SVGAGI. The J segment lost 2 bases and the V segment lost 7 bases, leaving 6 bases of the junction unmatched. This CDR3 contains 14 residues. CDR3 amino acids: CASTHGQGNTEAFF. CDR3 DNA sequence: TGTGCCAGCACCCACGGACAGGGAAACACTGAAGCTTTCTTT.

As to this clonotype: One end of the junction does not line up with germline, which may come from a read error. V usage is TRBV7-6 and J usage is TRBJ2-5, with D possibly being TRBD1 or TRBD2 (5 bases each). The germline V gene has CDR1 SGHVS and CDR2 FNYEAQ. The CDR3 sequence is 15 residues long. The CDR3 nucleotides are TGTGCTAGCAGCTTTGGAATGAATGGGGGAGAGACCCAGTACTTC. Encoded protein: CASSFGMNGGETQYF. The full variable domain, completed using reference TRBV7-6 and TRBJ2-5, is GAGVSQSPRYKVTKRGQDVALRCDPISGHVSLYWYRQALGQGPEFLTYFNYEAQQDKSGLPNDRFSAERPEGSISTLTIQRTEQRDSAMYRCASSFGMNGGETQYFGPGTRLLVL.

The rearrangement uses TRBV29-1 and TRBJ2-1, with TRBD2 as a possible D gene (6 bases). CDR1 is SQVTM, CDR2 ANQGSEA, per germline. The CDR3 runs to 14 residues. V shed 7 bases and J shed 2 bases, with 15 bases lying between them. CDR3 loop: CSAHTGDPYNEQFF. CDR3 DNA sequence: TGCAGCGCCCACACGGGGGACCCCTACAATGAGCAGTTCTTC.

The chain has TRBV10-3 and TRBJ2-5; TRBD1 or TRBD2 may be the D gene (5 bases each). The germline V and J ends were trimmed by 4 bases and 5 bases, with 14 bases remaining between them. CDR3 length equals 14 residues. The germline V gene encodes CDR1 ENHRY and CDR2 SYGVKD. The CDR3 here is CAISAGTPLETQYF. CDR3 coding DNA: TGTGCCATCAGTGCGGGGACCCCGTTGGAGACCCAGTACTTC.

The chain employs TRBV5-6 and TRBJ1-6, with D possibly being TRBD1 (6 bases). Deletions cut 4 bases from V and 7 bases from J, with 15 bases between. CDR1 is SGHDT and CDR2 is YYEEEE in the germline V gene. The CDR3 consists of 15 residues. For the CDR3, the DNA is TGTGCCAGCAGCGAGGGACAAACCAAGAATTCACCCCTCCACTTT. Translation gives CASSEGQTKNSPLHF.

The chain carries TRBV5-6 and TRBJ1-1; 7 bases align to TRBD1. Germline V gene sequence: CDR1 SGHDT, CDR2 YYEEEE. V shed 3 bases, J shed 5 bases, and the junction held 7 bases outside the gene matches. The CDR3 runs to 14 residues. The chain's CDR3 is CASSSTGTVTEAFF. CDR3 sequence (DNA): TGTGCCAGCAGCTCGACAGGGACGGTGACTGAAGCTTTCTTT.

This clonotype was seen repeatedly, ten times or more. As DNA, the CDR3 is TGTGCCAGCAGTTACTCCGGACTAGCGGGGTTAAGCACAGATACGCAGTATTTT. Amino acid sequence: CASSYSGLAGLSTDTQYF. The chain joins TRBV6-6 to TRBJ2-3; 12 bases match TRBD2. The V segment lost 0 bases and the J segment 0 bases; nucleotides outside the gene matches: 4. Germline CDR1 reads MNHNY; CDR2 reads SVGAGI (reference sequence). The length of the CDR3 is 18 residues.

The sample holds a few counts of this clonotype. This chain connects TRBV28 to TRBJ1-3; D unresolved. Germline CDR1 and CDR2: MDHEN and SYDVKM. This CDR3 has 11 amino acids. Trimming pared 11 bases from V and 3 bases from J, leaving 8 bases between. Here the CDR3 DNA reads TGTGCCGCACCGAGTGGAAACACCATATATTTT. It yields the protein CAAPSGNTIYF.

The chain recombines TRBV6-2 or TRBV6-3 with TRBJ2-7; TRBD2 matches 7 bases. This CDR3 contains 13 residues. CDR1 MNHEY and CDR2 SVGEGT come from the germline V gene. J gave up 2 bases and V 5 bases, and 3 bases lay outside the gene matches. In DNA form, the CDR3 reads TGTGCCAGCAGTAAGGGACTAACCTACGAGCAGTACTTC. It codes for CASSKGLTYEQYF.

In its sample, this clonotype was seen a few times. V is TRBV27 and J is TRBJ1-6, with 9 bases lining up with TRBD1. Germline V gives CDR1 MNHEY, CDR2 SMNVEV (reference sequence). The CDR3 is 14 residues long. The V segment lost 7 bases and the J segment 3 bases; nucleotides outside the gene matches: 1. The CDR3 is CASKTGGYNSPLHF. The DNA of the CDR3 is TGTGCCAGCAAGACAGGGGGCTATAATTCACCCCTCCACTTT.

The V and J genes are TRBV2 and TRBJ2-2; perhaps TRBD1 as D (6 bases). The CDR3 consists of 15 residues. Trimming removed 1 base at V and 4 bases at J, with 10 bases between. The germline gives CDR1 SNHLY, CDR2 FYNNEI. CDR3 sequence (DNA): TGTGCCAGCAGTGAAGGGGGGCCCGGCACCGGGGAGCTGTTTTTT. Translating it yields CASSEGGPGTGELFF. The complete variable domain, with remaining parts taken from reference TRBV2 and TRBJ2-2, reads EPEVTQTPSHQVTQMGQEVILRCVPISNHLYFYWYRQILGQKVEFLVSFYNNEISEKSEIFDDQFSVERPDGSNFTLKIRSTKLEDSAMYFCASSEGGPGTGELFFGEGSRLTVL.

The chain carries TRBV7-9 and TRBJ2-1; D not certain. CDR1 is SEHNR and CDR2 is FQNEAQ in the germline V gene (reference sequence). The CDR3 extends over 16 amino acids. V shed 3 bases and J shed 0 bases, with 12 bases lying between them. The CDR3 nucleotides read TGTGCCAGCAGCTTTGGCACCCCGAGCTCCTACAATGAGCAGTTCTTC. Translation gives CASSFGTPSSYNEQFF.

This clonotype appeared a few times. This rearrangement joins TRBV20-1 to TRBJ2-7, with D possibly TRBD1 on 6 matching bases. V was shortened by 0 bases and J by 0 bases, with 9 bases between the two germline ends. Germline V lookup: CDR1 DFQATT, CDR2 SNEGSKA (reference sequence). The CDR3 runs to 14 residues. The CDR3 here is CSARDRQASYEQYF. CDR3 bases: TGCAGTGCTAGAGATAGACAGGCCTCCTACGAGCAGTACTTC.

Notes on this clonotype: This may come from a read error, since a much larger clone is one base off. The chain has TRBV20-1 and TRBJ1-1; D gene unclear. This CDR3 is built from 12 residues. CDR1 is DFQATT and CDR2 is SNEGSKA in the germline V gene (reference sequence). Trimming pared 4 bases from V and 7 bases from J, leaving 13 bases between. The CDR3 loop is CSAKDFYNEAFF. In nucleotides, the CDR3 is TGCAGTGCTAAGGACTTCTACAATGAAGCTTTCTTT.

The gene calls are TRBV6-5 and TRBJ2-5, with 14 bases identical to TRBD2. CDR1 is MNHEY and CDR2 is SVGAGI in the germline V gene. The CDR3 has 16 residues. J gave up 0 bases and V 8 bases, and 5 bases lay outside the gene matches. For the CDR3, the DNA is TGTGCCAGCCAGGGACTAGCGGGGGCTCACCAAGAGACCCAGTACTTC. It translates to CASQGLAGAHQETQYF.

V gene TRBV28 combines with J gene TRBJ2-1; D perhaps matches TRBD2 (5 bases). The CDR3 length is 16 residues. The V gene lost 2 bases and the J gene lost 8 bases, with 19 bases spanning the gap. Germline V lookup: CDR1 MDHEN, CDR2 SYDVKM. CDR3 DNA sequence: TGTGCCAGCAGTTTAGCGGAGCGGCTATTCGGGGATGAGCAGTTCTTC. Protein: CASSLAERLFGDEQFF.